The 10 T cell receptor beta chains below were found in one sample sequenced in a study of T cells in Graves' hyperthyroidism and ophthalmopathy. RNA transcripts were the template for amplifying TCR beta CDR3 regions. HTBI primers were employed in a first-round RT-PCR of the TCR CDR3. TCRdb called the multiplex PCR reads again in MiXCR, with one record for every CDR3 protein. The sample includes about 350,000 distinct CDR3 sequences, approximately 18% seen only once; the top ten take around 15%. Sequencing used blood. The source of these receptors is a middle-aged woman with Graves' ophthalmopathy.

The chain recombines TRBV11-2 with TRBJ2-7; 7 bases fit TRBD2. Trimming took 1 base from V and 2 from J; bases not matched to a gene: 11. Germline CDR1 is SGHAT and CDR2 is FQNNGV. The CDR3 is 17 amino acids. The CDR3 loop is CASSLGGISGLAYEQYF. As DNA, the CDR3 is TGTGCCAGCAGCTTAGGAGGGATATCTGGACTAGCCTACGAGCAGTACTTC.

This clonotype showed up many times. The chain combines TRBV25-1 with TRBJ2-5; 7 positions agree with TRBD1. Trimming cost V 8 bases and J 5 bases; bases outside gene matches: 8. This CDR3 region has 13 residues. Looked up from germline, CDR1 is MGHDK and CDR2 is SYGVNS. The CDR3 loop reads CASLDRVRETQYF. The CDR3 DNA reads TGTGCCAGCCTTGACAGGGTGAGGGAGACCCAGTACTTC.

Many counts were recorded for this clonotype. V usage is TRBV20-1 and J usage is TRBJ2-4; D is uncertain. CDR1 and CDR2 from the germline V gene are DFQATT and SNEGSKA (reference sequence). This CDR3 has 15 residues. Trimming took 5 bases from V and 0 from J, leaving 14 bases between them. CDR3 sequence (DNA): TGCAGTGCTCTCAGACACCTTCTAGCCAAAAACATTCAGTACTTC. Translation gives CSALRHLLAKNIQYF.

There are many counts of this clonotype. The rearrangement uses TRBV20-1 and TRBJ2-7; D not resolved. The V end was cut by 0 bases, the J end by 3 bases, with 12 bases between. The CDR3 runs 14 residues. Looked up from germline, CDR1 is DFQATT and CDR2 is SNEGSKA (reference sequence). CDR3 protein: CSARESLGGYEQYF. In DNA, the CDR3 is TGCAGTGCTAGAGAATCTCTGGGTGGCTACGAGCAGTACTTC.

This clonotype appeared many times. The rearrangement uses TRBV6-5 and TRBJ1-2; no firm D call. This CDR3 region has 13 residues. Germline V gives CDR1 MNHEY, CDR2 SVGAGI. V lost 7 bases and J lost 2, with 11 bases in between. The CDR3 DNA reads as TGTGCCAGCAAGAACAGCGGGAACTATGGCTACACCTTC. It codes for CASKNSGNYGYTF.

This clonotype was recorded at least ten times. The gene calls are TRBV6-2 or TRBV6-3 and TRBJ1-5; D possibly corresponds to TRBD1 (5 bases). Trimming cost V 2 bases and J 6 bases, with 14 bases left between them. The CDR3 runs to 15 residues. CDR1 MNHEY and CDR2 SVGEGT come from the germline V gene. CDR3 bases: TGTGCCAGCAGTTACGACTGGGGCGCGATTCAGCCCCAGCATTTT. This codes for CASSYDWGAIQPQHF.

In this sample, this clonotype turned up a few times. The chain carries TRBV4-2 and TRBJ2-7, with 12 bases lining up with TRBD2. This CDR3 contains 16 residues. Per germline, CDR1 LGHNA and CDR2 YNFKEQ. Trimming cost V 1 base and J 7 bases; bases outside gene matches: 8. The CDR3 spells CASSQVASGRAGEQYF. CDR3 sequence (DNA): TGTGCCAGCAGCCAAGTGGCTAGCGGGAGGGCCGGGGAGCAGTACTTC.

The table lists this clonotype with many counts. This chain links TRBV6-5 with TRBJ2-7; 10 positions agree with TRBD2. CDR1 MNHEY and CDR2 SVGAGI come from the germline V gene. V was pared by 2 bases and J by 4 bases, with 2 bases of the junction left unmatched. The CDR3 is 14 amino acids. Here the CDR3 reads CASSYGTSDYEQYF. The CDR3 DNA reads TGTGCCAGCAGTTACGGGACTAGCGATTACGAGCAGTACTTC.

This clonotype was counted ten times or more. V and J are TRBV30 and TRBJ1-2; unclear D gene. Trimming removed 5 bases at V and 5 bases at J, with 15 bases between. This CDR3 contains 13 residues. Germline V gene lookup returns CDR1 GTSNPN and CDR2 SVGIG (reference sequence). CDR3 sequence: CAWVGEGEYGYTF. The CDR3 nucleotides read TGTGCCTGGGTGGGAGAGGGCGAGTATGGCTACACCTTC.

The sample holds many counts of this clonotype. V is TRBV4-1 and J is TRBJ1-2, with D hard to call. Trimming cost V 0 bases and J 8 bases, with 10 bases left between them. Germline V CDR1 and CDR2: MGHRA, YSYEKL. This CDR3 has 13 residues. The CDR3 loop reads CASSQDTVGGYTF. As DNA, the CDR3 is TGCGCCAGCAGCCAAGATACTGTCGGCGGCTACACCTTC.